The entry below describes one T cell receptor (beta chain). Its antigen is currently unknown. V lost 5 bases to trimming and J lost 7 bases, with 17 bases between them. Germline assignment: CDR1 DFQATT and CDR2 SNEGSKA (reference sequence). This CDR3 has 13 residues. A J-beta primer mix and a sample-barcoded 5' primer were used in a second PCR of about 7 to 12 cycles. Every single cDNA molecule received a tag from a template-switch adaptor with 12 random nucleotides. The study obtained at least 2.5 million CDR3-containing paired-end reads from every sample. TCRdb re-derived calls from the 5' RACE reads in MiXCR, one entry per CDR3 protein. The top ten clones hold roughly 7.9% of a sample with around 1,500,000 distinct CDR3 sequences, about 40% of them seen once. This sample was taken from a study of blood T cells in healthy people across ages. Study outcomes and limitations: Diversity was higher, and naive CD4+ cells more numerous, in long-lived donors than in aged donors.

The clonotype originates from a woman aged 18-29 years in good health. The sequenced sample consisted of blood. The rearrangement links TRBV20-1 to TRBJ1-1; no clear D gene. The chain's CDR3 is CSASKTSRGEAFF. The CDR3, as DNA: TGCAGTGCTTCCAAGACTTCGCGGGGTGAAGCTTTCTTT.